These 29 T cell receptor beta chains share one sample of origin, sequenced in a study of shared clonotypes between healthy human individuals. Profiling relied on immunoSEQ multiplex PCR, and the TCRdb table lists in-frame clones only, not all of them. This sample has some 1.5 million clones, with 95% to 99% found just once. The sequencing input was naive CD4+ T cells sorted from blood. Indicated subset: CD45RA+ positively selected. Receptors were obtained from a man aged 25-45 years in good health.

The rearrangement uses TRBV27 and TRBJ2-2, with TRBD1 as a possible D gene (6 bases). CDR1 and CDR2 from the germline V gene are MNHEY and SMNVEV (reference sequence). This CDR3 comprises 16 residues. Trimming cost V 7 bases and J 0 bases, with 15 bases left between them. The CDR3 is CASTEPGVANTGELFF. CDR3 DNA sequence: TGTGCCAGCACTGAACCAGGGGTGGCGAACACCGGGGAGCTGTTTTTT.

The rearrangement links TRBV6-1 to TRBJ1-1, with D possibly TRBD1 on 5 matching bases. V was cut by 5 bases and J by 5 bases, with 18 bases left in between. Germline values: CDR1 MNHNS, CDR2 SASEGT. The CDR3 extends over 15 amino acids. The CDR3 spells CASSQTPARETEAFF. CDR3 nucleotides: TGTGCCAGCAGTCAGACCCCTGCCAGGGAGACTGAAGCTTTCTTT.

The count of this clone is one. The V call is TRBV7-9, the J call TRBJ2-5; tentative D call: TRBD1 (5 bases). The germline gives CDR1 SEHNR, CDR2 FQNEAQ (reference sequence). Trimming removed 5 bases from V and 3 bases from J, with 13 bases in between. The length of the CDR3 is 14 residues. CDR3 in amino acids: CASSLQGPEETQYF. In DNA, the CDR3 is TGTGCCAGCAGCCTGCAGGGCCCGGAAGAGACCCAGTACTTC.

Points on this clone: The identical CDR3 is also encoded by other nucleotide sequences in the sample. The chain uses TRBV18 and TRBJ2-3; 14 bases are a match to TRBD2. The CDR3 sequence is 15 residues long. The ends lost 3 bases at V and 5 bases at J; junction bases unmatched: 1. Per germline, CDR1 KGHSH and CDR2 LQKENI. CDR3 in amino acids: CASSPGLAGVDTQYF. DNA for the CDR3: TGTGCCAGCTCACCGGGACTAGCGGGAGTAGATACGCAGTATTTT.

The chain is built from TRBV5-1 and TRBJ1-5; D remains ambiguous. The CDR3 sequence is 15 residues long. Trimming stripped 0 bases from V and 1 base from J, with 8 bases between. CDR1 SGHRS and CDR2 YFSETQ come from the germline V gene. The CDR3 region is CASSLGAPSNQPQHF. Written as DNA, the CDR3 is TGCGCCAGCAGCTTGGGGGCCCCGAGCAATCAGCCCCAGCATTTT.

The rearrangement links TRBV7-3 to TRBJ2-3; 12 bases are shared with TRBD2. Germline CDR1 reads SGHTA; CDR2 reads FQGTGA. Trimming at V came to 5 bases and at J to 5 bases, leaving 8 bases not matched to a gene. CDR3 length equals 16 residues. CDR3 DNA sequence: TGTGCCAGCAGCGCCCTAGCGGGAGGGCCTCAAGATACGCAGTATTTT. Translated: CASSALAGGPQDTQYF.

V gene TRBV5-1 combines with J gene TRBJ2-5; 7 bases are a match to TRBD2. With 2 bases clipped from V and 2 bases from J, the junction kept 6 bases outside the gene matches. Germline loops: CDR1 SGHRS, CDR2 YFSETQ. The CDR3 runs 15 residues. For the CDR3, the DNA is TGCGCCAGCAGCTTAACGGGACTATTACAAGAGACCCAGTACTTC. Protein: CASSLTGLLQETQYF.

The chain links TRBV28 to TRBJ2-1, with 9 bases identical to TRBD1. V shed 5 bases, J shed 12 bases, and the junction held 17 bases outside the gene matches. The CDR3 runs 16 residues. Per germline, CDR1 MDHEN and CDR2 SYDVKM. The CDR3 spells CASSESGTGKASGQFF. The CDR3 bases are TGTGCCAGCAGTGAAAGTGGGACAGGGAAGGCTTCGGGGCAGTTCTTC.

V usage is TRBV7-2 and J usage is TRBJ2-3; D unclear. V was trimmed by 5 bases and J by 4 bases, leaving 10 bases between them. Germline V lookup: CDR1 SGHTA, CDR2 FQGNSA. The CDR3 totals 13 residues. DNA for the CDR3: TGTGCCAGCAGCCCCCACGAGGCAGATACGCAGTATTTT. This sequence encodes CASSPHEADTQYF. The entire variable domain, with the rest obtained from reference TRBV7-2 and TRBJ2-3, is as follows: GAGVSQSPSNKVTEKGKDVELRCDPISGHTALYWYRQSLGQGLEFLIYFQGNSAPDKSGLPSDRFSAERTGGSVSTLTIQRTQQEDSAVYLCASSPHEADTQYFGPGTRLTVL.

The J gene is TRBJ1-2, the V gene TRBV7-2; 8 nucleotides match TRBD1. This CDR3 contains 16 residues. Germline loops: CDR1 SGHTA, CDR2 FQGNSA. With 1 base clipped from V and 5 bases from J, the junction kept 9 bases outside the gene matches. The CDR3 protein is CASSLVRTGRNYGYTF. The CDR3 DNA reads as TGTGCCAGCAGCTTAGTGAGGACAGGGAGAAATTATGGCTACACCTTC.

The rearrangement uses TRBV5-1 and TRBJ2-7, with TRBD2 as a possible D gene (7 bases). V was pared by 6 bases and J by 0 bases, with 19 bases between. CDR1 and CDR2 (germline): SGHRS, YFSETQ. The CDR3 spans 16 residues. The CDR3 nucleotides read TGCGCCAGCACCACGGGGGCGGGAGTGGGCTCCTACGAGCAGTACTTC. The encoded protein is CASTTGAGVGSYEQYF.

The V and J genes are TRBV15 and TRBJ1-4; D unclear. The CDR3 has 15 amino acids. Germline V gene sequence: CDR1 LNHNV, CDR2 YYDKDF (reference sequence). V was clipped by 3 bases and J by 6 bases, with 14 bases between them. Written as DNA, the CDR3 is TGTGCCACCAGCAGCCCCGGCGGGGTAGATGAAAAACTGTTTTTT. Translation: CATSSPGGVDEKLFF.

This chain joins TRBV13 and TRBJ1-3; D gene ambiguous. Trimming shortened V by 0 bases and J by 0 bases, and 9 bases separated the two germline ends. The germline gives CDR1 PRHDT, CDR2 FYEKMQ (reference sequence). The CDR3 contains 16 residues. CDR3 protein: CASSLGPGSSGNTIYF. The CDR3 DNA is TGTGCCAGCAGCTTAGGACCGGGAAGCTCTGGAAACACCATATATTTT.

The chain carries TRBV29-1 and TRBJ2-2; D is unclear. CDR3 size: 12 residues. Deletions cut 7 bases from V and 1 base from J, with 7 bases between. CDR1 is SQVTM, CDR2 ANQGSEA, per germline. In nucleotides, the CDR3 is TGCAGCGCTAATCTGAACACCGGGGAGCTGTTTTTT. Amino acid sequence: CSANLNTGELFF.

This sequence joins TRBV5-3 and TRBJ2-1; D possibly corresponds to TRBD2 (6 bases). Being an ORF, TRBV5-3 has a function that is uncertain. The germline V and J ends were trimmed by 4 bases and 6 bases, with 14 bases remaining between them. The CDR3 spans 14 residues. As DNA, the CDR3 is TGTGCCAGAAGCGTGCCCGGGACTCTCAATGAGCAGTTCTTC. Translated: CARSVPGTLNEQFF.

The chain couples TRBV27 to TRBJ2-3, with D possibly called TRBD1 or TRBD2 (6 bases each). The CDR3 has 16 residues. CDR1 and CDR2 (germline): MNHEY, SMNVEV (reference sequence). Trimming cost V 1 base and J 0 bases, with 11 bases left between them. In DNA, the CDR3 is TGTGCCAGCAGTTTATTCGGGGGCCACAGCACAGATACGCAGTATTTT. Translated, it gives CASSLFGGHSTDTQYF.

This sequence joins TRBV4-1 and TRBJ1-2; perhaps TRBD1 as D (6 bases). V lost 1 base and J lost 2, with 14 bases in between. This CDR3 region has 16 residues. Germline CDR1 reads MGHRA; CDR2 reads YSYEKL. The CDR3 sequence is CASSQAWGAANYGYTF. The CDR3 nucleotides read TGCGCCAGCAGCCAAGCTTGGGGGGCGGCGAACTATGGCTACACCTTC.

This chain connects TRBV18 to TRBJ2-4; 7 bases match TRBD1. Trimming removed 3 bases from V and 0 bases from J; junction bases left unmatched: 14. The length of the CDR3 is 19 residues. The germline CDR1 and CDR2 sequences are KGHSH and LQKENI. The chain's CDR3 is CASSPTPQGEILAKNIQYF. The CDR3 DNA reads as TGTGCCAGCTCACCGACCCCCCAGGGGGAGATACTAGCCAAAAACATTCAGTACTTC.

Comments on this clone: At the DNA level, this CDR3 is encoded by other sequences in the same sample as well. The chain employs TRBV9 and TRBJ2-7; TRBD2 aligns across 7 bases. Trimming at V came to 0 bases and at J to 1 base, leaving 4 bases not matched to a gene. Germline lookup yields CDR1 SGDLS and CDR2 YYNGEE. The length of the CDR3 is 15 residues. CDR3 region: CASSVGGGLSYEQYF. The CDR3 coding sequence is TGTGCCAGCAGCGTAGGCGGGGGTCTATCCTACGAGCAGTACTTC.

This chain links TRBV4-1 with TRBJ1-2; TRBD1 matches at 7 bases. The V gene's germline CDR1 is MGHRA and CDR2 YSYEKL. Trimming cost V 0 bases and J 4 bases; bases outside gene matches: 11. This CDR3 region has 17 residues. The CDR3 region is CASSQEDRATYLYGYTF. For the CDR3, the DNA is TGCGCCAGCAGCCAAGAAGACAGGGCGACTTACCTCTATGGCTACACCTTC.

This chain joins TRBV19 and TRBJ2-2; D gene uncertain. V was shortened by 5 bases and J by 8 bases, with 12 bases between the two germline ends. CDR3 size: 13 residues. The germline V gene has CDR1 LNHDA and CDR2 SQIVND (reference sequence). This CDR3 is CASSARQPGELFF. The CDR3 nucleotides read TGTGCCAGTAGTGCTCGCCAACCGGGGGAGCTGTTTTTT.

The chain joins TRBV9 to TRBJ1-4; 8 positions agree with TRBD1. With V trimmed by 3 bases and J by 4 bases, 14 bases remained unmatched. This CDR3 has 18 amino acids. The germline V gene encodes CDR1 SGDLS and CDR2 YYNGEE. CDR3 DNA: TGTGCCAGCAGCGCGAAGGACAGGGCGGATTGGGGTAATGAAAAACTGTTTTTT. Protein: CASSAKDRADWGNEKLFF.

The chain employs TRBV7-6 and TRBJ2-1, with 12 bases matching TRBD2. This CDR3 comprises 18 residues. J gave up 0 bases and V 2 bases, and 5 bases lay outside the gene matches. Germline CDR1 reads SGHVS; CDR2 reads FNYEAQ. CDR3 sequence (DNA): TGTGCCAGCAGCTTACTAGCGGGAGGGAGCAGCTCCTACAATGAGCAGTTCTTC. Its protein is CASSLLAGGSSSYNEQFF.

In its sample, this clone was seen once. The V and J genes are TRBV2 and TRBJ1-4, with 11 bases that match TRBD1. Germline CDR1 is SNHLY and CDR2 is FYNNEI. After removal of 5 bases from V and 0 bases from J, the junction contained 2 bases not matched to a gene. The CDR3 spans 16 residues. The DNA of the CDR3 is TGTGCCAGCAGTAGGGACAGGGGGACAACTAATGAAAAACTGTTTTTT. Amino acids: CASSRDRGTTNEKLFF.

The rearrangement uses TRBV7-9 and TRBJ2-3; TRBD2 matches at 10 bases. The CDR3 contains 16 residues. J was trimmed by 2 bases and V by 4 bases; bases with no gene match: 6. Germline loops: CDR1 SEHNR, CDR2 FQNEAQ (reference sequence). CDR3 protein: CASSYLAGVDTDTQYF. For the CDR3, the DNA is TGTGCCAGCAGCTACCTAGCGGGAGTGGACACAGATACGCAGTATTTT. Looking up the rest from reference TRBV7-9 and TRBJ2-3 gives the full variable domain: DTGVSQNPRHKITKRGQNVTFRCDPISEHNRLYWYRQTLGQGPEFLTYFQNEAQLEKSRLLSDRFSAERPKGSFSTLEIQRTEQGDSAMYLCASSYLAGVDTDTQYFGPGTRLTVL.

The chain carries TRBV7-8 and TRBJ2-7; 9 bases agree with TRBD1. The CDR3 length is 16 residues. Germline CDR1 and CDR2: SGHVS and FQNEAQ. V trimming: 5 bases; J trimming: 7 bases; junction bases outside the gene matches: 15. This chain's CDR3 is CASSPTGTGIHLEQYF. For the CDR3, the DNA is TGTGCCAGCAGCCCCACCGGGACAGGGATACACTTGGAGCAGTACTTC.

V and J are TRBV11-2 and TRBJ2-5, with unresolved D. V shed 5 bases and J shed 8 bases, with 9 bases lying between them. This CDR3 is built from 11 residues. The V gene's germline CDR1 is SGHAT and CDR2 FQNNGV. The CDR3 loop is CASSTTVTQYF. CDR3 bases: TGTGCCAGCAGCACCACGGTCACCCAGTACTTC.

A note on this clone: The same CDR3 arises from other DNA sequences in this sample as well. The V call is TRBV5-1, the J call TRBJ2-3; D is possibly TRBD1 or TRBD2 (5 bases each). This CDR3 contains 15 residues. Germline loops: CDR1 SGHRS, CDR2 YFSETQ. V lost 0 bases to trimming and J lost 0 bases, with 8 bases between them. The CDR3 bases are TGCGCCAGCAGCTTGGACGGGGCGAGCACAGATACGCAGTATTTT. Its protein is CASSLDGASTDTQYF.

The genes are TRBV5-4 and TRBJ2-5, with 7 bases lining up with TRBD2. V lost 4 bases, J lost 1 base, and 7 bases stayed unmatched. The CDR3 has 15 amino acids. Germline V lookup: CDR1 SGHNT, CDR2 YYREEE (reference sequence). CDR3: CASSLSGRSQETQYF. CDR3 nucleotides: TGTGCCAGCAGCCTTTCCGGGAGGAGCCAAGAGACCCAGTACTTC.